This T cell receptor beta chain was identified in a study of regulatory T cells in long-lasting Graves disease. With iRepertoire HTBI primers and Arm-PCR of CDR3 regions, TCR beta libraries were built. TCRdb recomputed calls from the multiplex PCR reads with MiXCR, one row per CDR3 protein. The sample includes roughly 420,000 distinct CDR3 sequences, about 14% of them seen just once. Time point noted: newly diagnosed GD, antithyroid drugs for less than 3 months. RNA extracted from PBMCs served as the sequencing template. V trimming: 4 bases; J trimming: 5 bases; junction bases outside the gene matches: 4. There are 15 residues in the CDR3. Germline lookup yields CDR1 SGDLS and CDR2 YYNGEE. This clonotype was found many times. A further study also used this sample, focusing on T cells in Graves' hyperthyroidism and ophthalmopathy.

This receptor was obtained from a woman in her fifties or sixties with Graves disease. V is TRBV9 and J is TRBJ1-6, with 9 bases that match TRBD1. Sequencing was performed on peripheral blood mononuclear cells (PBMCs), taken at new diagnosis, from a patient treated with antithyroid drugs. In DNA form, the CDR3 reads TGTGCCAGCAGCCCGTGGACAGGGGATAATTCACCCCTCCACTTT. Translating gives CASSPWTGDNSPLHF.